The clone carrying this T cell receptor beta chain was seen ten or more times. V was cut by 5 bases and J by 4 bases, with 11 bases left in between. The CDR3 totals 13 residues. The germline CDR1 and CDR2 sequences are SGHTA and FQGTGA. This sample was taken from a study of Graves' ophthalmopathy and Graves' hyperthyroidism. Researchers classed hyperthyroidism as stable given no ophthalmopathy within 18 months of follow-up. Only newly diagnosed hyperthyroidism patients aged 18 to 65, with under 2 months' duration, were enrolled. Other autoimmune diseases, uncontrolled infections, pregnancy and lactation each led to patient exclusion. The starting material, approximately 9.7 ml of fresh peripheral blood, provided the PBMCs. From RNA, the CDR3 regions of TCR beta chains were amplified and sequenced. HTBI primers primed a first-round RT-PCR, and a second-round multiplex PCR followed. TCRdb independently ran MiXCR on the multiplex PCR reads; one entry per CDR3 protein. This table holds hundreds of thousands of distinct CDR3 sequences, around 21% found once.

V gene TRBV7-3 combines with J gene TRBJ1-1, with D hard to call. This TCR was recovered from a woman under 30 with stable Graves' hyperthyroidism. Sequencing input: peripheral blood. CDR3 sequence reads: CASSLYEATEAFF. CDR3 nucleotide sequence: TGTGCCAGCAGCCTATATGAGGCCACTGAAGCTTTCTTT. The variable domain in full, with the rest retrieved from reference TRBV7-3 and TRBJ1-1, is GAGVSQTPSNKVTEKGKYVELRCDPISGHTALYWYRQSLGQGPEFLIYFQGTGAADDSGLPNDRFFAVRPEGSVSTLKIQRTERGDSAVYLCASSLYEATEAFFGQGTRLTVV.